The sequence of this TCR beta chain was determined in a study of T-cell reconstitution after alpha-beta-depleted transplantation in children. The study, taken as a whole, reports: Several hundred graft clones that had expanded were reportedly the source of alpha-beta T cells about two months after transplant. Recipient T cells and thymic progenitors that survived gave rise to the high TCRbeta diversity observed at day 60 in some patients. A year had passed since transplant, and T-cell counts and diversity by then came mostly from newly produced T cells.

The V gene lost 4 bases and the J gene lost 2 bases, with 18 bases spanning the gap. Germline lookup yields CDR1 SGHRS and CDR2 YFSETQ. The CDR3 contains 16 residues. This clonotype was found many times. Its antigen is as yet unknown. Using unique molecular identifiers, the investigators prepared the TCRbeta library. Each CDR3 protein is one row after TCRdb ran MiXCR on the PCR reads. Here the sample spans some 450,000 distinct CDR3 sequences, over 40% being singletons. The sample was PBMCs, taken before TCRalphabeta/CD19-depleted stem cell transplant. This sequence originates from a girl aged 2-10 years with aplastic anemia, due to receive a stem cell transplant. This chain links TRBV5-1 with TRBJ2-5; D not certain. CDR3 bases: TGCGCCAGCAGCCAAGGCGTGGCTCCACCTCAAGAGACCCAGTACTTC. Translation gives CASSQGVAPPQETQYF.